This T cell receptor beta chain was obtained from a study of T cell changes during pregnancy in multiple sclerosis. Per the germline V gene, CDR1 is SGHVS and CDR2 is FNYEAQ. Unmatched junction bases numbered 10, after V lost 5 bases and J lost 4 bases. CDR3 length: 16 residues. Libraries were prepared by immunoSEQ multiplex PCR; TCRdb keeps only in-frame clonotypes and omits some of them. The sample contains tens of thousands of clones, approximately 88% of which appear only once. The rearrangement joins TRBV7-6 to TRBJ2-3; 9 nucleotides agree with TRBD2. Sample: peripheral blood, taken in the first trimester of pregnancy. The sequence was collected from a female donor with multiple sclerosis, enrolled in a pregnancy study. The CDR3 DNA reads TGTGCCAGCAGCCCGTCCGAGGGACTAGCAGCAGATACGCAGTATTTT. Residues: CASSPSEGLAADTQYF.